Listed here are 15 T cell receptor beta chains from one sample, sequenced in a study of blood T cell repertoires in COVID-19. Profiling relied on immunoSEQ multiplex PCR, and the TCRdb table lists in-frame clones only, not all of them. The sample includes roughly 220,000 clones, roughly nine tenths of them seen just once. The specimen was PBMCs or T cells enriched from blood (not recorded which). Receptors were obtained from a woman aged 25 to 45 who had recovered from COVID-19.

CDR3 sequence: CASSLWGQGTSNQPQHF. CDR3 DNA sequence: TGTGCCAGCAGCTTATGGGGACAGGGTACTAGCAATCAGCCCCAGCATTTT. The rearrangement links TRBV7-9 to TRBJ1-5, with TRBD1 matching over 9 bases. Germline CDR1 reads SEHNR; CDR2 reads FQNEAQ (reference sequence). This CDR3 contains 17 residues. V was pared by 2 bases and J by 0 bases, with 5 bases of the junction left unmatched.

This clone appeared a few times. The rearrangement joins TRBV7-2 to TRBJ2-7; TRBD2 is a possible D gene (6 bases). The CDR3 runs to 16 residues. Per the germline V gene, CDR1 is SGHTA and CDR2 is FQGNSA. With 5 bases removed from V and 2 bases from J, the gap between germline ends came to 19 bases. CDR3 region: CASSPTSRTSAYEQYF. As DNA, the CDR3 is TGTGCCAGCAGCCCCACTAGCAGGACCTCCGCCTACGAGCAGTACTTC.

The CDR3 spells CASSVFGGHEQYF. DNA for the CDR3: TGTGCCAGCAGCGTCTTCGGGGGGCACGAGCAGTACTTC. V usage is TRBV9 and J usage is TRBJ2-7, with D possibly being TRBD2 (7 bases). Trimming removed 2 bases at V and 5 bases at J, with 11 bases between. This CDR3 is 13 amino acids long. Germline V gene lookup returns CDR1 SGDLS and CDR2 YYNGEE. The full variable domain, in which reference TRBV9 and TRBJ2-7 provide the parts outside the CDR3, is DSGVTQTPKHLITATGQRVTLRCSPRSGDLSVYWYQQSLDQGLQFLIQYYNGEERAKGNILERFSAQQFPDLHSELNLSSLELGDSALYFCASSVFGGHEQYFGPGTRLTVT.

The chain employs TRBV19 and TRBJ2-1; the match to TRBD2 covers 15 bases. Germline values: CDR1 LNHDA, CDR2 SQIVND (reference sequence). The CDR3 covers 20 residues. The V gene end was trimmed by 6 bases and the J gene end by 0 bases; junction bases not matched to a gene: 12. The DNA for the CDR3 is TGTGCCAGTAGCCCAAACGGACTAGCGGGGGGGATAAGCTCCTACAATGAGCAGTTCTTC. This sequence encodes CASSPNGLAGGISSYNEQFF.

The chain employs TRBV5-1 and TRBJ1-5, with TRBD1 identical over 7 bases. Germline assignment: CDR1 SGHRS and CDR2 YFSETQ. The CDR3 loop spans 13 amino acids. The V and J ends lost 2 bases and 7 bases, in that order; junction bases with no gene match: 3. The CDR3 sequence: CASSFRGEQPQHF. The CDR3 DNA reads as TGCGCCAGCAGCTTCAGGGGGGAACAGCCCCAGCATTTT. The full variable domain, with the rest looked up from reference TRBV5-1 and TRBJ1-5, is KAGVTQTPRYLIKTRGQQVTLSCSPISGHRSVSWYQQTPGQGLQFLFEYFSETQRNKGNFPGRFSGRQFSNSRSEMNVSTLELGDSALYLCASSFRGEQPQHFGDGTRLSIL.

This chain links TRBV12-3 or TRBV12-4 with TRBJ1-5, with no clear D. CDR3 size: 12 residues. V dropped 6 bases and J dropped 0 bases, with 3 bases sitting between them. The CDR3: CASRYSNQPQHF. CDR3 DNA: TGTGCCAGCAGATATAGCAATCAGCCCCAGCATTTT.

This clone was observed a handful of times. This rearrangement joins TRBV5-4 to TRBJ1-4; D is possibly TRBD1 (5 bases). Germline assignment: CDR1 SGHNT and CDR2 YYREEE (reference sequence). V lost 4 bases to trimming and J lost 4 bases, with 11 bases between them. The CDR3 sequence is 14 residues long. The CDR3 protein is CASSLDRYNEKLFF. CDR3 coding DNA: TGTGCCAGCAGCCTAGACAGATATAATGAAAAACTGTTTTTT.

CDR3 bases: TGTGCCAGCAGCTTGGCCAGGAGGAGTGGCTACACCTTC. It encodes CASSLARRSGYTF. The rearrangement joins TRBV5-6 to TRBJ1-2; no clear D. Trimming left V 0 bases short and J 7 bases short, with 10 bases between. Germline-derived CDR1 and CDR2 are SGHDT and YYEEEE. The CDR3 has 13 amino acids.

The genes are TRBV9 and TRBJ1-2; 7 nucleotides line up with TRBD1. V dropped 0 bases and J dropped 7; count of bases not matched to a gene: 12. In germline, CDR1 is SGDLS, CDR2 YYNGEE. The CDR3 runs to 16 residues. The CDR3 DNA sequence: TGTGCCAGCAGCGTAGGAAACCCAGGGGGAAGGAGTGGCTACACCTTC. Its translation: CASSVGNPGGRSGYTF.

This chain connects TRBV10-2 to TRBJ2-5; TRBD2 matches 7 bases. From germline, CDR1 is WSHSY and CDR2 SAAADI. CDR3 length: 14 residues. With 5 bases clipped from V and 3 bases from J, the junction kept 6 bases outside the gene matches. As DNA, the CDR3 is TGCGCCAGCAGTCCCCGCCGGGGGGAAGAGACCCAGTACTTC. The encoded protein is CASSPRRGEETQYF.

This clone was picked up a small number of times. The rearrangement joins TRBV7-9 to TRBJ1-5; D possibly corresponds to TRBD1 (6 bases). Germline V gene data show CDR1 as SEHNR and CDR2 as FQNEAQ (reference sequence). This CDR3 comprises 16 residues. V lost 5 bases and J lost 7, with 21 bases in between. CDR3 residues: CASSHSGGAVGQPQHF. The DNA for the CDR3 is TGTGCCAGCAGCCATAGTGGGGGGGCGGTTGGGCAGCCCCAGCATTTT.

DNA for the CDR3: TGTGCCAGCAGCTTCTCCAATGAGCAGTTCTTC. It codes for CASSFSNEQFF. This sequence joins TRBV7-9 and TRBJ2-1; D remains unclear. Trimming pared 3 bases from V and 6 bases from J, leaving 3 bases between. Germline V gives CDR1 SEHNR, CDR2 FQNEAQ (reference sequence). This CDR3 contains 11 residues.

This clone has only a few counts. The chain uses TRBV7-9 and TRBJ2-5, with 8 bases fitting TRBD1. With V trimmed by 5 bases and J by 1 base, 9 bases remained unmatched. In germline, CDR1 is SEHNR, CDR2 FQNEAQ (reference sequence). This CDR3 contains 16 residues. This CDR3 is CASSLPQGVSQETQYF. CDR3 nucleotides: TGTGCCAGCAGCCTCCCACAGGGGGTTAGCCAAGAGACCCAGTACTTC.

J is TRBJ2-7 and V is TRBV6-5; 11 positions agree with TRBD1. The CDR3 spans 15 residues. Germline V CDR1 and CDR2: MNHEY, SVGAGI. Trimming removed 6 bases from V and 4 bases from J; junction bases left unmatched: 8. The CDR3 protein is CASRGAGTGGYEQYF. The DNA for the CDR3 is TGTGCCAGCAGAGGCGCCGGGACAGGGGGATACGAGCAGTACTTC.

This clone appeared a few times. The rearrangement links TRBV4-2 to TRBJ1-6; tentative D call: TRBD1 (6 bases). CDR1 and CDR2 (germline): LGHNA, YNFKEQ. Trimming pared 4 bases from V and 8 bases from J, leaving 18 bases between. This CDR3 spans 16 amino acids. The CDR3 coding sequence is TGTGCCAGCAGCCCACTGACAGGAATAAGGGATTCACCCCTCCACTTT. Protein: CASSPLTGIRDSPLHF.